Presented here are 19 T cell receptor beta chains from one specimen sequenced in a study of blood T cell repertoires in COVID-19. Generated by immunoSEQ multiplex PCR, the TCRdb table keeps only in-frame clones and is missing some. This table holds 310,000 or so clones, about 91% found once. The sequenced sample was peripheral blood. The receptor source for this set is a man aged 25 to 40 with COVID-19, enrolled during active disease.

The rearrangement uses TRBV2 and TRBJ2-7; 7 bases are shared with TRBD1. CDR3 size: 13 residues. V lost 2 bases to trimming and J lost 4 bases; unmatched junction nucleotides: 2. The germline CDR1 and CDR2 sequences are SNHLY and FYNNEI. CDR3 nucleotides: TGTGCCAGCAGTGAACAGGGGGTATACGAGCAGTACTTC. Its translation: CASSEQGVYEQYF.

This clone has only one observation. The chain couples TRBV6-5 to TRBJ1-1, with D possibly being TRBD1 (6 bases). The V end lost 5 bases, the J end lost 4 bases, and 17 bases lay between the germline ends. The CDR3 spans 15 residues. The germline V gene has CDR1 MNHEY and CDR2 SVGAGI. The DNA for the CDR3 is TGTGCCAGCAGTCCTAGGGGGGGTTTAGGCACTGAAGCTTTCTTT. Protein: CASSPRGGLGTEAFF.

This clone was recorded once. The V gene is TRBV7-3, the J gene TRBJ2-5; 9 bases are a match to TRBD1. The length of the CDR3 is 15 residues. Germline trimming cut 3 bases from V and 2 bases from J; bases unmatched to any gene: 4. The V gene's germline CDR1 is SGHTA and CDR2 FQGTGA. The CDR3 DNA follows: TGTGCCAGCAGCTTGCGACAGGGGGATCAAGAGACCCAGTACTTC. The encoded protein is CASSLRQGDQETQYF.

This clone was observed a single time. V gene TRBV5-1 combines with J gene TRBJ2-7; the match to TRBD1 covers 7 bases. After removal of 4 bases from V and 2 bases from J, the junction contained 0 bases not matched to a gene. Looked up from germline, CDR1 is SGHRS and CDR2 is YFSETQ. There are 12 residues in the CDR3. CDR3 nucleotide sequence: TGCGCCAGCAGCACAGGGGCCTACGAGCAGTACTTC. It codes for CASSTGAYEQYF.

V usage is TRBV10-1 and J usage is TRBJ1-5; 7 bases map to TRBD1. Germline V gene data show CDR1 as WNHNN and CDR2 as SYGVQD (reference sequence). The CDR3 has 14 amino acids. Trimming took 7 bases from V and 2 from J; bases not matched to a gene: 5. DNA of the CDR3: TGCGCCAGCATTAATGGGACAGGCAATCAGCCCCAGCATTTT. Protein sequence: CASINGTGNQPQHF.

The chain links TRBV12-3 or TRBV12-4 to TRBJ2-7, with D unclear. The CDR3 length is 11 residues. V was cut by 5 bases and J by 5 bases, with 7 bases left in between. Here the CDR3 reads CASSMYDEQYF. CDR3 bases: TGTGCCAGCAGTATGTATGACGAGCAGTACTTC.

The V gene is TRBV18, the J gene TRBJ2-7; possible D gene TRBD1, 6 bases. The germline V gene has CDR1 KGHSH and CDR2 LQKENI. Trimming took off 0 bases at V and 1 base at J, with 7 bases between the two ends. CDR3 size: 14 residues. The CDR3 DNA sequence: TGTGCCAGCTCACCACCACAGGGTTCCTACGAGCAGTACTTC. It specifies CASSPPQGSYEQYF.

With regard to this clone: Other DNA variants within this sample encode the same CDR3. The J gene is TRBJ1-5, the V gene TRBV6-5; 7 bases are a match to TRBD1. The V segment lost 6 bases and the J segment 2 bases; nucleotides outside the gene matches: 4. The CDR3 runs to 14 residues. CDR1 is MNHEY and CDR2 is SVGAGI in the germline V gene. The CDR3 DNA is TGTGCCAGCAGACCTACAGGGGGCAATCAGCCCCAGCATTTT. Translating gives CASRPTGGNQPQHF.

CDR3 in amino acids: CASSPSRQGANVLTF. CDR3 sequence (DNA): TGTGCCAGCAGCCCCTCCCGCCAGGGGGCCAACGTCCTGACTTTC. The chain combines TRBV3-1 (or the pseudogene TRBV3-2) with TRBJ2-6; D gene uncertain. CDR1 is LGHDT, CDR2 YNNKEL, per germline (reference sequence). This CDR3 has 15 amino acids. Deletions cut 4 bases from V and 4 bases from J, with 11 bases between.

Worth noting for this clone: The identical CDR3 is also encoded by other nucleotide sequences in the sample. J is TRBJ1-5 and V is TRBV6-6, with TRBD1 matching over 8 bases. The CDR3 runs 13 residues. The ends lost 6 bases at V and 4 bases at J; junction bases unmatched: 2. CDR1 and CDR2 from the germline V gene are MNHNY and SVGAGI (reference sequence). As DNA, the CDR3 is TGTGCCAGCAGAGACAGGGGTAATCAGCCCCAGCATTTT. Its protein is CASRDRGNQPQHF.

The chain is built from TRBV6-5 and TRBJ2-5; TRBD1 agrees at 8 bases. Germline CDR1 is MNHEY and CDR2 is SVGAGI. J gave up 6 bases and V 4 bases, and 7 bases lay outside the gene matches. The CDR3 spans 14 residues. The CDR3 DNA is TGTGCCAGCAGTTTGGGACAGGTCGGGAAGACCCAGTACTTC. The encoded protein is CASSLGQVGKTQYF.

The V and J genes are TRBV7-2 and TRBJ1-5; D is ambiguous. This CDR3 spans 15 amino acids. Trimming took 5 bases from V and 3 from J, leaving 14 bases between them. Germline V gene sequence: CDR1 SGHTA, CDR2 FQGNSA. The CDR3 loop reads CASSRGNGANQPQHF. The CDR3 DNA reads TGTGCCAGCAGCCGCGGCAATGGCGCCAATCAGCCCCAGCATTTT.

V is TRBV29-1 and J is TRBJ2-5, with D perhaps TRBD2 (7 bases). The V gene lost 3 bases and the J gene lost 5 bases, with 13 bases spanning the gap. Germline V gene data show CDR1 as SQVTM and CDR2 as ANQGSEA. The CDR3 runs 13 residues. CDR3: CSVEVGRGETQYF. The CDR3 DNA reads TGCAGCGTTGAGGTGGGGAGGGGGGAGACCCAGTACTTC.

J is TRBJ1-2 and V is TRBV2; 11 nucleotides match TRBD1. This CDR3 has 14 amino acids. Germline trimming cut 6 bases from V and 4 bases from J; bases unmatched to any gene: 4. Germline loops: CDR1 SNHLY, CDR2 FYNNEI. CDR3: CASSRDRGFYGYTF. The DNA of the CDR3 is TGTGCCAGCAGCCGGGACAGGGGGTTCTATGGCTACACCTTC.

The chain uses TRBV4-2 and TRBJ1-3; 7 bases agree with TRBD1. V trimming: 4 bases; J trimming: 4 bases; junction bases outside the gene matches: 7. CDR1 and CDR2 from the germline V gene are LGHNA and YNFKEQ. This CDR3 has 15 amino acids. CDR3 DNA sequence: TGTGCCAGCAGCCTCGAGGGGACAGAAGGAAACACCATATATTTT. Its protein product is CASSLEGTEGNTIYF.

This rearrangement joins TRBV19 to TRBJ1-5; D is ambiguous. This CDR3 spans 16 amino acids. Germline loops: CDR1 LNHDA, CDR2 SQIVND (reference sequence). Trimming took off 1 base at V and 0 bases at J, with 10 bases between the two ends. CDR3 sequence: CASSIGRSNSNQPQHF. The CDR3, as DNA: TGTGCCAGTAGTATAGGCAGGTCCAATAGCAATCAGCCCCAGCATTTT.

The chain employs TRBV5-8 and TRBJ2-5; TRBD1 aligns across 7 bases. V was clipped by 0 bases and J by 0 bases; unmatched bases: 5. The CDR3 runs to 16 residues. Germline-derived CDR1 and CDR2 are SGHTS and YDEGEE. CDR3 protein: CASSLGEQGYQETQYF. CDR3 sequence (DNA): TGTGCCAGCAGCTTGGGTGAACAGGGGTACCAAGAGACCCAGTACTTC. Combining the CDR3 with reference TRBV5-8 and TRBJ2-5 gives the whole variable domain EAGVTQSPTHLIKTRGQQATLRCSPISGHTSVYWYQQALGLGLQFLLWYDEGEERNRGNFPPRFSGRQFPNYSSELNVNALELEDSALYLCASSLGEQGYQETQYFGPGTRLLVL.

The CDR3 DNA is TGTGCCAGCAGCTTTTGGTCGCAGTACGAGCAGTACTTC. As protein: CASSFWSQYEQYF. The rearrangement uses TRBV11-2 and TRBJ2-7; D unresolved. Deletions cut 3 bases from V and 4 bases from J, with 10 bases between. CDR3 size: 13 residues. Germline V gene data show CDR1 as SGHAT and CDR2 as FQNNGV.

V gene TRBV30 combines with J gene TRBJ1-6, with a possible D match to TRBD1 (5 bases). Trimming took 3 bases from V and 5 from J, leaving 14 bases between them. CDR3 length equals 15 residues. Germline CDR1 GTSNPN, CDR2 SVGIG (reference sequence). The CDR3: CAWSRRGIDNSPLHF. In DNA form, the CDR3 reads TGTGCCTGGAGCAGGAGGGGAATTGATAATTCACCCCTCCACTTT. Full variable domain (remainder filled in from reference TRBV30 and TRBJ1-6): SQTIHQWPATLVQPVGSPLSLECTVEGTSNPNLYWYRQAAGRGLQLLFYSVGIGQISSEVPQNLSASRPQDRQFILSSKKLLLSDSGFYLCAWSRRGIDNSPLHFGNGTRLTVT.